Listed below are T cell receptor beta chains from one sample, sequenced in a study of cytomegalovirus exposure and HLA in healthy donors. Clones were read by immunoSEQ multiplex PCR, and TCRdb kept only the in-frame ones, dropping some. Seen here are approximately 170,000 clones, roughly 80% observed once, and the top ten hold 2% to 2.5%. The sample consisted of PBMCs. These receptors were obtained from a male donor in good health and CMV-seronegative. Both conserved end residues are part of each CDR3. A D gene is named only where the DNA matches it firmly. Clone size is given for some rows only: seen once, a few or many times, or a class if the clone is expanded.

d_gene: .; j_gene: TRBJ1-2; v_gene: TRBV28; abundance: .; CDR3nt: TGTGCCAGCAGTTCTCGCAGGCGGGGCTACCCCTTC; CDR3aa: CASSSRRRGYPF
d_gene: TRBD2; j_gene: TRBJ2-1; v_gene: TRBV5-6; abundance: .; CDR3nt: TGTGCCAGCAGCTTTGCGGGGGGGATGACCTACAATGAGCAGTTCTTC; CDR3aa: CASSFAGGMTYNEQFF
d_gene: .; j_gene: TRBJ2-4; v_gene: TRBV7-2; abundance: .; CDR3nt: TGTGCCAGCAGCTTATCTAGCCGGGGGAACATTCAGTACTTC; CDR3aa: CASSLSSRGNIQYF
d_gene: .; j_gene: TRBJ1-6; v_gene: TRBV30; abundance: few; CDR3nt: TGTGCCTGGAGTGTAGGGGGGGTTGATTCACCCCTCCACTTT; CDR3aa: CAWSVGGVDSPLHF
d_gene: TRBD2; j_gene: TRBJ2-5; v_gene: TRBV6-6; abundance: .; CDR3nt: TGTGCCAGCAGTCCGGGGACTAGGAAAGAGACCCAGTACTTC; CDR3aa: CASSPGTRKETQYF
d_gene: .; j_gene: TRBJ1-4; v_gene: TRBV25-1; abundance: .; CDR3nt: TGTGCCAGCAGTGAAGGAGGTCGGGGGAAACTGTTTTTT; CDR3aa: CASSEGGRGKLFF
d_gene: TRBD1; j_gene: TRBJ2-7; v_gene: TRBV14; abundance: .; CDR3nt: TGTGCCAGCAGCAAGGGACAGAACGTCTACGAGCAGTACTTC; CDR3aa: CASSKGQNVYEQYF
d_gene: TRBD1; j_gene: TRBJ2-1; v_gene: TRBV4-3; abundance: few; CDR3nt: TGCGCCAGCAGCCGCAACCCTGGGACAGGGTATCACAATGAGCAGTTCTTC; CDR3aa: CASSRNPGTGYHNEQFF
d_gene: TRBD1; j_gene: TRBJ2-7; v_gene: TRBV6-4; abundance: .; CDR3nt: TGTGCCAGCAGTTACGTGCCGGACAGGGCCCACGAGCAGTACTTC; CDR3aa: CASSYVPDRAHEQYF
d_gene: TRBD1; j_gene: TRBJ2-7; v_gene: TRBV6-1; abundance: .; CDR3nt: TGTGCCAGCGGAGATACAGGGGGTTACGAGCAGTACTTC; CDR3aa: CASGDTGGYEQYF
d_gene: TRBD1; j_gene: TRBJ1-2; v_gene: TRBV4-1; abundance: .; CDR3nt: TGCGCCAGCAGCCCTATCTCACAGGGGAAAGGAGGCTACACCTTC; CDR3aa: CASSPISQGKGGYTF
d_gene: .; j_gene: TRBJ1-5; v_gene: TRBV5-3; abundance: .; CDR3nt: TGTGCCAGAAGCTTTCATCAGGAGGCGGCGAGCAATCAGCCCCAGCATTTT; CDR3aa: CARSFHQEAASNQPQHF
d_gene: .; j_gene: TRBJ1-2; v_gene: TRBV5-1; abundance: .; CDR3nt: TGCGCCAGCAGCTTGGAAGGAGGGGTGGGCTATGGCTACACCTTC; CDR3aa: CASSLEGGVGYGYTF
d_gene: .; j_gene: TRBJ1-2; v_gene: TRBV7-8; abundance: .; CDR3nt: TGTGCCAGCAGCTTAGCCAGTGGAGTTAACTATGGCTACACCTTC; CDR3aa: CASSLASGVNYGYTF
d_gene: .; j_gene: TRBJ2-2; v_gene: TRBV7-2; abundance: .; CDR3nt: TGTGCCAGCAGCTTAGTAGGGGGGGTTACCGGGGAGCTGTTTTTT; CDR3aa: CASSLVGGVTGELFF
d_gene: .; j_gene: TRBJ2-7; v_gene: TRBV4-1; abundance: few; CDR3nt: TGCGCCAGCAGCCCCAGCGGCAGAACCTACGAGCAGTACTTC; CDR3aa: CASSPSGRTYEQYF
d_gene: .; j_gene: TRBJ2-1; v_gene: TRBV18; abundance: .; CDR3nt: TGTGCCAGCTCACCACCCGACAGGTACAATGAGCAGTTCTTC; CDR3aa: CASSPPDRYNEQFF